The rows below give T cell receptor beta chains drawn from one sample of a study of cytomegalovirus exposure and HLA in healthy donors. The assay was immunoSEQ multiplex PCR, and TCRdb's table has in-frame clones only and misses some. The top ten hold roughly 2.7% of the sample, which has 150,000 to 200,000 clones, 55% to 70% seen once. The source material was PBMCs. These receptors originate from a middle-aged woman in good health and CMV-seropositive. Each CDR3 is given with its conserved first and last residue. Each record gives: CDR3 length, D gene, clone size, V gene, J gene, CDR3 DNA, CDR3 protein. A D gene is named only where the DNA matches it firmly. Size tells how often a clone was seen (once, few, many) or the class of an expanded clone, and some rows leave it out.

>16|-|-|TRBV7-9|TRBJ2-1
TGTGCCAGCAGCCCAACAGGTACCTCTCGGTTGGATGAGCAGTTCTTC
CASSPTGTSRLDEQFF
>18|TRBD2|-|TRBV13|TRBJ2-2
TGTGCCAGCAGCCCTAGGACTAGCGGGGGGTCGAACACCGGGGAGCTGTTTTTT
CASSPRTSGGSNTGELFF
>19|TRBD2|few|TRBV7-9|TRBJ2-1
TGTGCCAGCAGCTTAGCGATGTATATCCGGGAACTAGCGGGAGTCGAGCAGTTCTTC
CASSLAMYIRELAGVEQFF
>15|-|-|TRBV9|TRBJ2-5
TGTGCCAGCAGCGTAAGATCTAACGGCCAAGAGACCCAGTACTTC
CASSVRSNGQETQYF
>12|-|once|TRBV5-5|TRBJ2-7
TGTGCCAGCAGCTTGGAAGGGACTGGGCAGTACTTC
CASSLEGTGQYF
>18|-|-|TRBV19|TRBJ2-7
TGTGCCAGTAGTATAGACCCCATGGACAGCGGCCAAGTCCTTAAGCAGTACTTC
CASSIDPMDSGQVLKQYF
>13|-|once|TRBV9|TRBJ1-2
TGTGCCAGCAGCGTAAGTCAGGGGAATGGCTACACCTTC
CASSVSQGNGYTF
>13|TRBD2|few|TRBV5-1|TRBJ2-3
TGCGCCAGCAGCTTGGGGGAGGGAGATACGCAGTATTTT
CASSLGEGDTQYF
>16|-|-|TRBV7-8|TRBJ1-4
TGTGCCAGCAGCTTAGCGCGGGCTGCAACTAATGAAAAACTGTTTTTT
CASSLARAATNEKLFF
>15|TRBD2|-|TRBV14|TRBJ2-1
TGTGCCAGCAGCCCGACTAGCGGGGGTATCTATGAGCAGTTCTTC
CASSPTSGGIYEQFF
>16|TRBD2|-|TRBV5-4|TRBJ2-2
TGTGCCAGCAGCCCAGGACTAGCGGGAGGGACCGGGGAGCTGTTTTTT
CASSPGLAGGTGELFF
>16|-|few|TRBV4-3|TRBJ2-7
TGCGCCAGCAGCCAAGCGGGGGGCCCTAGCTCCTACGAGCAGTACTTC
CASSQAGGPSSYEQYF
>16|TRBD1|-|TRBV18|TRBJ2-2
TGTGCCAGCTCACCGCGGACAGGGGGCGACACCGGGGAGCTGTTTTTT
CASSPRTGGDTGELFF
>14|TRBD1|-|TRBV7-8|TRBJ2-3
TGTGCCAGCAGCTCCCGCGAGGGGGCGGATACGCAGTATTTT
CASSSREGADTQYF
>13|TRBD2|-|TRBV10-3|TRBJ2-7
TGTGCCATCGGACTAGCGGGCTTCTACGAGCAGTACTTC
CAIGLAGFYEQYF
>13|TRBD1|-|TRBV7-2|TRBJ1-2
TGTGCCACCGGACAGGGACCTAACTATGGCTACACCTTC
CATGQGPNYGYTF
>12|-|few|TRBV9|TRBJ1-2
TGTGCCAGCAGCGTAGACGGGGATGGCTACACCTTC
CASSVDGDGYTF
>16|TRBD1|-|TRBV4-1|TRBJ1-4
TGCGCCAGCAGCCAAGGTCCCGGGACAGAAAATGAAAAACTGTTTTTT
CASSQGPGTENEKLFF
>14|-|-|TRBV4-3|TRBJ1-4
TGCGCCAGCAGCCAACCCAGTACGAATGAAAAACTGTTTTTT
CASSQPSTNEKLFF
>14|-|few|TRBV7-9|TRBJ2-6
TGTGCCAGCGCCGTTCCGCGAGGGGCCAACGTCCTGACTTTC
CASAVPRGANVLTF
>15|-|-|TRBV5-1|TRBJ2-3
TGCGCCAGCAGCTTCGAGGGGGGGCCGATTGATACGCAGTATTTT
CASSFEGGPIDTQYF
>16|TRBD2|few|TRBV19|TRBJ2-1
TGTGCCAGTAGTATTGGGGACTATGCGGTGGGCAATGAGCAGTTCTTC
CASSIGDYAVGNEQFF
>15|-|-|TRBV28|TRBJ1-4
TGTGCCAGCAGTTTATCTCCGGCAACTAATGAAAAACTGTTTTTT
CASSLSPATNEKLFF
>16|TRBD1|-|TRBV6-1|TRBJ1-5
TGTGCCAGCAGTGCCCGAATGACAGGGGGCAATCAGCCCCAGCATTTT
CASSARMTGGNQPQHF
>15|TRBD1|-|TRBV7-6|TRBJ2-5
TGTGCCAGCAGCTCGACAGGGGGCGCAGGAGAGACCCAGTACTTC
CASSSTGGAGETQYF
>17|TRBD2|-|TRBV7-3|TRBJ2-5
TGTGCCAGCAGCTTAGATGGGACTAGCGGGTTGAGGGAGACCCAGTACTTC
CASSLDGTSGLRETQYF
>13|-|-|TRBV6-5|TRBJ2-7
TGTGCCAGCAGTTACTCGGTAGCTAGCGAGCAGTACTTC
CASSYSVASEQYF
>14|TRBD1|-|TRBV9|TRBJ1-2
TGTGCCAGCAGCGTAGACAGGGGGGTCTATGGCTACACCTTC
CASSVDRGVYGYTF
>16|TRBD2|-|TRBV27|TRBJ2-3
TGTGCCAGCAGTTTATGGGGACTAGCGGGGGTAGATACGCAGTATTTT
CASSLWGLAGVDTQYF
>17|-|-|TRBV21-1|TRBJ2-3
TGTGCCAGCAGCAAATTAAGAGCGGGAGGGAGCACAGATACGCAGTATTTT
CASSKLRAGGSTDTQYF
>17|TRBD1|-|TRBV19|TRBJ2-6
TGTGCCAGTAGTATATTGACAGGGTACTCTGGGGCCAACGTCCTGACTTTC
CASSILTGYSGANVLTF
>17|-|-|TRBV4-1|TRBJ2-3
TGCGCCAGCAGCCCACAGCGGGCGGGACGGTCGCCAGATACGCAGTATTTT
CASSPQRAGRSPDTQYF
>16|-|-|TRBV6-6|TRBJ1-2
TGTGCCAGCAGCATGTGGGCTTCAGTTAGTAACTATGGCTACACCTTC
CASSMWASVSNYGYTF
>16|-|-|TRBV7-3|TRBJ1-1
TGTGCCAGCAGCTTAAATCGGCCAGGGATGAACACTGAAGCTTTCTTT
CASSLNRPGMNTEAFF
>16|TRBD1|-|TRBV19|TRBJ1-5
TGTGCCAGTAGTATGGTGGGACAGGGTAGCAATCAGCCCCAGCATTTT
CASSMVGQGSNQPQHF
>14|TRBD2|-|TRBV5-1|TRBJ2-7
TGCGCCAGCACCCGGACTAGCGGGAGTAACGAGCAGTACTTC
CASTRTSGSNEQYF
>15|-|-|TRBV7-9|TRBJ1-1
TGTGCCAGCAGCTTAGCGCTTGGCGGTAACACTGAAGCTTTCTTT
CASSLALGGNTEAFF
>13|-|-|TRBV7-2|TRBJ1-1
TGTGCCAGCAGCTTAACAGGGTGGACTGAAGCTTTCTTT
CASSLTGWTEAFF
>13|TRBD1|few|TRBV5-4|TRBJ1-2
TGTGCCAGCAGCCCCGGGACAGGGGGAGACTACACCTTC
CASSPGTGGDYTF
>16|TRBD2|few|TRBV6-1|TRBJ2-3
TGTGCCAGCAGTGTACTAGCGGGAGGTAGTGTAGATACGCAGTATTTT
CASSVLAGGSVDTQYF
>14|-|-|TRBV5-6|TRBJ1-5
TGTGCCAGCAGCTCGGCTCAGGGGATACAGCCCCAGCATTTT
CASSSAQGIQPQHF
>18|TRBD2|-|TRBV7-2|TRBJ2-3
TGTGCCAGCAGCTTAGTGCTAGCGGGAGGGCCGAGCACAGATACGCAGTATTTT
CASSLVLAGGPSTDTQYF
>14|-|few|TRBV6-1|TRBJ1-2
TGTGCCAGCAGTGAAAAACCGCACGGCTATGGCTACACCTTC
CASSEKPHGYGYTF
>19|TRBD1|once|TRBV10-3|TRBJ2-7
TGTGCCATCAGTGAGTCCAGGACAGGGGGCGTCGGAAGCGGGAAAGAGCAGTACTTC
CAISESRTGGVGSGKEQYF
>15|TRBD1|-|TRBV5-5|TRBJ2-5
TGTGCCAGCAGGAATCCGGGACAGGGAGGAGGGACCCAGTACTTC
CASRNPGQGGGTQYF
>13|-|-|TRBV7-2|TRBJ1-4
TGTGCCAGCAGCTTCGACCCAGGCGAAAAACTGTTTTTT
CASSFDPGEKLFF
>19|TRBD2|-|TRBV5-4|TRBJ2-1
TGTGCCAGCAGCTTGGGACTAGCGGGGGGCGGACCTACTGGAAATGAGCAGTTCTTC
CASSLGLAGGGPTGNEQFF
>15|-|once|TRBV7-2|TRBJ1-2
TGTGCCAGCAGCTTAGCGACGGGGTTAGGGTATGGCTACCCCTTC
CASSLATGLGYGYPF
>15|-|-|TRBV28|TRBJ1-5
TGTGCCAGCAGTTTGGAGGGAGGGAGCAATCAGCCCCAGCATTTT
CASSLEGGSNQPQHF
>15|-|few|TRBV27|TRBJ1-1
TGTGCCAGCAGTTCGTGGACAGCTCGGCGGACTGAAGCTTTCTTT
CASSSWTARRTEAFF
>15|-|once|TRBV6-5|TRBJ2-7
TGTGCCAGCAGTTACTCGGGTCTAGGACACTACGAGCAGTACTTC
CASSYSGLGHYEQYF
>12|-|-|TRBV19|TRBJ1-1
TGTGCCAGCCGACCCGGGGGGACTGAAGCTTTCTTT
CASRPGGTEAFF
>11|-|few|TRBV10-3|TRBJ2-3
TGTGCCATCAGTGGCGGAGATACGCAGTATTTT
CAISGGDTQYF
>15|TRBD1|-|TRBV7-6|TRBJ1-2
TGTGCCAGCAGCTTAGACGGCAGGGGGAGACTTGGCTACACCTTC
CASSLDGRGRLGYTF
>13|-|-|TRBV9|TRBJ1-3
TGTGCCAGCAGCGTAGAGTCGAGCAACACCATATATTTT
CASSVESSNTIYF